The present entry profiles one TCR beta chain with its context. The primer mix had 60 Vbeta and 13 Jbeta primers. Produced via immunoSEQ multiplex PCR; TCRdb's table is partial and in-frame only. The sample carries roughly 150,000 clones, approximately 84% recorded once. This entry comes from a study of cytomegalovirus exposure and HLA in healthy donors. The trim removed 4 bases at V and 2 bases at J, leaving 8 bases unmatched. CDR1 and CDR2 (germline): SGHDT, YYEEEE. The CDR3 has 16 residues. The receptor was derived from a woman aged 40 to 55 in good health and CMV-seropositive. The rearrangement joins TRBV5-6 to TRBJ2-3; 9 bases are shared with TRBD2. Sequenced: PBMCs. CDR3 residues: CASSRSRGGYTDTQYF. In nucleotides, the CDR3 is TGTGCCAGCAGCAGATCGCGGGGGGGGTACACAGATACGCAGTATTTT.